This TCR beta chain was captured in a study of T cell changes during pregnancy in multiple sclerosis. Measured with immunoSEQ multiplex PCR; TCRdb has only the in-frame clones, and not every one. Of 85,000 to 100,000 clones in the sample, approximately 92% are singletons; the top ten hold approximately 1.9%. V was clipped by 6 bases and J by 8 bases, with 25 bases between them. CDR1 is SQVTM, CDR2 ANQGSEA, per germline. The CDR3 totals 15 residues. Sequenced material: peripheral blood, taken after pregnancy. The rearrangement uses TRBV29-1 and TRBJ1-2; tentative D call: TRBD1 (6 bases). This receptor was obtained from a female donor with multiple sclerosis, enrolled in a pregnancy study. The CDR3 DNA is TGCAGCGTCGAGGCCTGGACAGCCGACGGGAAGGGCTACACCTTC. Residues: CSVEAWTADGKGYTF.